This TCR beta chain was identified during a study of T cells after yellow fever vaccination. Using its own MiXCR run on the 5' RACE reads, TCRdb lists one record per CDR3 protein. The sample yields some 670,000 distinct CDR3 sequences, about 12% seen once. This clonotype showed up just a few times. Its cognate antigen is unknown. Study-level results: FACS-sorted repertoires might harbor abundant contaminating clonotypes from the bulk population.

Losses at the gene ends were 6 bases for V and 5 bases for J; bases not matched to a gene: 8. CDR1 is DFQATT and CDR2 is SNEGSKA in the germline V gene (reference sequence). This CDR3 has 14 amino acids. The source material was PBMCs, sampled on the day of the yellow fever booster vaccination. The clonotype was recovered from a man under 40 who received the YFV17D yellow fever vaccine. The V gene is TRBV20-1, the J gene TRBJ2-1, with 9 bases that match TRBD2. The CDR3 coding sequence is TGCAGTGCGCCACTTCGACTAGCGGACAATGAGCAGTTCTTC. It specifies CSAPLRLADNEQFF.